What follows is one T cell receptor beta chain and its context. This sample stems from a study of blood T cell repertoires in COVID-19. Across the study: From T cells, B-cell-depleted T cells, or PBMCs came the material, which was cDNA or gDNA.

The J segment lost 4 bases and the V segment lost 3 bases, leaving 5 bases of the junction unmatched. The CDR3 is 16 amino acids. CDR1 and CDR2 (germline): LNHNV, YYDKDF (reference sequence). Authors' processing steps: It was from reference gene primer amplification that nucleated cell counts were estimated. Clones were sequenced by immunoSEQ multiplex PCR, and TCRdb holds only the in-frame ones, with some missing. V and J calls plus clone size are reproduced from that table; the DNA served to infer D and trimming. This table has about 310,000 clones, around 87% appearing once. The chain combines TRBV15 with TRBJ2-1, with 11 bases that match TRBD2. The sequencing input was peripheral blood. The clonotype was recovered from a woman in her 50s who had recovered from COVID-19. CDR3 residues: CATSSPSGGLYNEQFF. CDR3 DNA sequence: TGTGCCACCAGCAGTCCTAGCGGGGGGTTATACAATGAGCAGTTCTTC.